These 23 T cell receptor beta chains were sequenced from one sample in a study of cytomegalovirus exposure and HLA in healthy donors. The repertoire was sequenced with immunoSEQ multiplex PCR; TCRdb's copy has only in-frame clones and lacks some. The repertoire holds 65,000 to 80,000 clones, with around 94% as singletons. Sequencing was carried out using PBMCs. The receptors were gathered from a woman between 18 and 29 years old in good health and CMV-seronegative.

In its sample, this clone was seen once. The chain couples TRBV6-1 to TRBJ2-7, with D perhaps matching TRBD1 (6 bases). V lost 4 bases and J 2 bases, leaving 15 bases between the germline ends. The CDR3 runs to 15 residues. Germline V gives CDR1 MNHNS, CDR2 SASEGT. The CDR3 DNA is TGTGCCAGCAGTGGGTGGGACACCACCCCCTACGAGCAGTACTTC. Translation: CASSGWDTTPYEQYF.

The rearrangement uses TRBV7-9 and TRBJ2-7, with D perhaps matching TRBD2 (6 bases). The CDR3 runs 16 residues. Trimming pared 1 base from V and 0 bases from J, leaving 13 bases between. CDR1 SEHNR and CDR2 FQNEAQ come from the germline V gene (reference sequence). This CDR3 is CASSLDSSVFSYEQYF. CDR3 nucleotides: TGTGCCAGCAGCTTAGATTCTAGCGTATTCTCCTACGAGCAGTACTTC.

The chain joins TRBV2 to TRBJ1-6, with 7 bases lining up with TRBD1. Trimming took 4 bases from V and 6 from J; bases not matched to a gene: 18. Germline CDR1 reads SNHLY; CDR2 reads FYNNEI. The CDR3 is 19 amino acids. For the CDR3, the DNA is TGTGCCAGCAGTGTCTACAGGCTGGACAGGTCCTTACCTAATTCACCCCTCCACTTT. Translated: CASSVYRLDRSLPNSPLHF.

This chain uses TRBV10-2 with TRBJ2-1; D is uncertain. The germline gives CDR1 WSHSY, CDR2 SAAADI. V lost 0 bases and J lost 4, with 10 bases in between. This CDR3 region has 15 residues. The CDR3 DNA reads as TGCGCCAGCAGTGAGTCGAACAGAGAATACAATGAGCAGTTCTTC. Translating it yields CASSESNREYNEQFF.

The chain employs TRBV27 and TRBJ2-7, with a tentative D call TRBD2 (5 bases). The CDR3 runs to 13 residues. The germline CDR1 and CDR2 sequences are MNHEY and SMNVEV (reference sequence). V was trimmed by 6 bases and J by 0 bases, leaving 9 bases between them. The CDR3 protein is CASRPGISYEQYF. The CDR3 DNA is TGTGCCAGCAGACCGGGAATCTCCTACGAGCAGTACTTC.

The gene calls are TRBV6-1 and TRBJ2-5; 7 nucleotides agree with TRBD2. CDR1 is MNHNS, CDR2 SASEGT, per germline. This CDR3 spans 15 amino acids. V lost 1 base to trimming and J lost 1 base; unmatched junction nucleotides: 3. The CDR3 DNA reads as TGTGCCAGCAGTGAAGGTGGGGGGGGCCAAGAGACCCAGTACTTC. Protein product: CASSEGGGGQETQYF.

The chain recombines TRBV5-1 with TRBJ2-7; D is perhaps TRBD1 (5 bases). V lost 2 bases, J lost 0 bases, and 9 bases lay in between. CDR3 length equals 14 residues. Germline CDR1 SGHRS, CDR2 YFSETQ. In nucleotides, the CDR3 is TGCGCCAGCAGCTTACAGGAACTCTCCTACGAGCAGTACTTC. Its protein product is CASSLQELSYEQYF.

The V call is TRBV28, the J call TRBJ2-7; TRBD2 might be the D (6 bases). This CDR3 spans 14 amino acids. Between the trimmed V and J ends, which lost 5 bases and 8 bases, there was a span of 19 bases. Germline V lookup: CDR1 MDHEN, CDR2 SYDVKM. The CDR3 protein is CASSPLGRETKQYF. In DNA, the CDR3 is TGTGCCAGCAGTCCACTCGGGCGGGAAACTAAGCAGTACTTC. Using reference TRBV28 and TRBJ2-7 for the parts outside the CDR3, the full variable domain is DVKVTQSSRYLVKRTGEKVFLECVQDMDHENMFWYRQDPGLGLRLIYFSYDVKMKEKGDIPEGYSVSREKKERFSLILESASTNQTSMYLCASSPLGRETKQYFGPGTRLTVT.

The rearrangement links TRBV27 to TRBJ2-7; TRBD1 matches at 10 bases. V dropped 5 bases and J dropped 3; count of bases not matched to a gene: 4. The CDR3 spans 14 residues. Germline assignment: CDR1 MNHEY and CDR2 SMNVEV (reference sequence). CDR3 coding DNA: TGTGCCAGCAGTCTGACAGGGGGCGGCTACGAGCAGTACTTC. This codes for CASSLTGGGYEQYF.

This rearrangement joins TRBV5-5 to TRBJ2-7; D uncertain. This CDR3 region has 14 residues. CDR1 is SGHKS and CDR2 is YYEKEE in the germline V gene (reference sequence). Trimming took off 0 bases at V and 5 bases at J, with 12 bases between the two ends. In DNA, the CDR3 is TGTGCCAGCAGCTTGGACCTGAATACGGACGAGCAGTACTTC. It is translated as CASSLDLNTDEQYF.

V and J are TRBV5-6 and TRBJ2-1; weak D call: TRBD1 (7 bases). This CDR3 contains 16 residues. From germline, CDR1 is SGHDT and CDR2 YYEEEE. Trimming left V 0 bases short and J 3 bases short, with 13 bases between. The CDR3 loop is CASSLAGQGGYNEQFF. The CDR3 nucleotides are TGTGCCAGCAGCTTGGCCGGGCAGGGGGGCTACAATGAGCAGTTCTTC.

V usage is TRBV9 and J usage is TRBJ2-1; possible D gene TRBD2, 6 bases. This CDR3 has 17 residues. Germline V CDR1 and CDR2: SGDLS, YYNGEE. V was trimmed by 3 bases and J by 2 bases, leaving 18 bases between them. The CDR3 DNA reads TGTGCCAGCAGCGCAGGAAACGGGGGTGGGGCCTACAATGAGCAGTTCTTC. It is translated as CASSAGNGGGAYNEQFF.

This rearrangement joins TRBV6-5 to TRBJ2-7; a possible D gene is TRBD1 (7 bases). This CDR3 contains 16 residues. Per the germline V gene, CDR1 is MNHEY and CDR2 is SVGAGI. V was trimmed by 0 bases and J by 6 bases, leaving 18 bases between them. Written as DNA, the CDR3 is TGTGCCAGCAGTTACTCGGGAGGACAGGTATGGTTCGAGCAGTACTTC. Translated, it gives CASSYSGGQVWFEQYF.

In this sample, this clone turned up once. V gene TRBV30 combines with J gene TRBJ1-5; 7 bases align to TRBD1. The CDR3 loop spans 14 amino acids. The J segment lost 4 bases and the V segment lost 0 bases, leaving 3 bases of the junction unmatched. Germline CDR1 reads GTSNPN; CDR2 reads SVGIG (reference sequence). CDR3 amino acids: CAWSVGQENQPQHF. The CDR3, as DNA: TGTGCCTGGAGTGTTGGACAGGAAAATCAGCCCCAGCATTTT.

The chain recombines TRBV21-1 with TRBJ1-3; the table calls TRBD1, which could not be checked here. TRBV21-1 corresponds to a pseudogene. This CDR3 has 16 amino acids. As DNA, the CDR3 is TGTGCCAGCAGCAAAGTCAGGGTGCCGCCTGGAAACACCATATATTTT. This translates into CASSKVRVPPGNTIYF.

The chain has TRBV2 and TRBJ2-7; D not certain. The germline V gene has CDR1 SNHLY and CDR2 FYNNEI. V lost 6 bases and J 3 bases, leaving 3 bases between the germline ends. CDR3 length: 10 residues. The CDR3 bases are TGTGCCAGCAGCCGCTACGAGCAGTACTTC. Translated, it gives CASSRYEQYF.

V and J are TRBV2 and TRBJ1-2, with D perhaps matching TRBD1 (6 bases). This CDR3 spans 14 amino acids. Germline assignment: CDR1 SNHLY and CDR2 FYNNEI. Trimming removed 4 bases from V and 6 bases from J, with 15 bases in between. The CDR3 DNA sequence: TGTGCCAGCAGTGTTACCACAGGGAAACATGGCTACACCTTC. It is translated as CASSVTTGKHGYTF.

V is TRBV19 and J is TRBJ2-1; 8 bases are shared with TRBD2. This CDR3 is built from 15 residues. Germline CDR1 LNHDA, CDR2 SQIVND (reference sequence). Trimming cost V 5 bases and J 9 bases; bases outside gene matches: 12. Here the CDR3 DNA reads TGTGCCAGTAGTTACAGCGGGGGTCCTAATGGTGAGCAGTTCTTC. Protein: CASSYSGGPNGEQFF.

The chain couples TRBV7-6 to TRBJ2-3, with D perhaps TRBD2 (5 bases). The CDR3 is 15 residues long. Germline CDR1 reads SGHVS; CDR2 reads FNYEAQ. V lost 5 bases to trimming and J lost 2 bases, with 14 bases between them. The CDR3 spells CASSPRRGNTDTQYF. The CDR3 coding sequence is TGTGCCAGCAGCCCCCGTCGGGGTAACACAGATACGCAGTATTTT.

This clone was counted once. The chain combines TRBV2 with TRBJ2-7; 12 bases align to TRBD2. CDR3 length equals 15 residues. In germline, CDR1 is SNHLY, CDR2 FYNNEI. With V trimmed by 7 bases and J by 7 bases, 11 bases remained unmatched. This chain's CDR3 is CASTLGLAGSGEQYF. CDR3 in DNA: TGTGCCAGCACCCTTGGACTAGCGGGATCCGGGGAGCAGTACTTC.

The V and J genes are TRBV27 and TRBJ2-7, with 9 bases identical to TRBD1. V dropped 5 bases and J dropped 2; count of bases not matched to a gene: 13. The germline gives CDR1 MNHEY, CDR2 SMNVEV (reference sequence). This CDR3 comprises 17 residues. CDR3 bases: TGTGCCAGCAGTCCTCGCCAGGGACAGGGTATGGCCTACGAGCAGTACTTC. It yields the protein CASSPRQGQGMAYEQYF.

CDR3 loop: CASSLVRPETQETQYF. The CDR3 DNA sequence: TGTGCCAGCAGCTTAGTGCGGCCCGAAACACAAGAGACCCAGTACTTC. This rearrangement joins TRBV7-6 to TRBJ2-5; D is ambiguous. The germline V and J ends were trimmed by 1 base and 2 bases, with 14 bases remaining between them. This CDR3 has 16 residues. Germline CDR1 reads SGHVS; CDR2 reads FNYEAQ.

The chain recombines TRBV5-4 with TRBJ2-2; weak D call: TRBD2 (6 bases). The V end lost 0 bases, the J end lost 7 bases, and 22 bases lay between the germline ends. CDR3 size: 18 residues. The germline CDR1 and CDR2 sequences are SGHNT and YYREEE (reference sequence). This chain's CDR3 is CASSLGAWRESGHGELFF. CDR3 DNA: TGTGCCAGCAGCTTGGGTGCTTGGAGGGAGTCAGGACACGGGGAGCTGTTTTTT.